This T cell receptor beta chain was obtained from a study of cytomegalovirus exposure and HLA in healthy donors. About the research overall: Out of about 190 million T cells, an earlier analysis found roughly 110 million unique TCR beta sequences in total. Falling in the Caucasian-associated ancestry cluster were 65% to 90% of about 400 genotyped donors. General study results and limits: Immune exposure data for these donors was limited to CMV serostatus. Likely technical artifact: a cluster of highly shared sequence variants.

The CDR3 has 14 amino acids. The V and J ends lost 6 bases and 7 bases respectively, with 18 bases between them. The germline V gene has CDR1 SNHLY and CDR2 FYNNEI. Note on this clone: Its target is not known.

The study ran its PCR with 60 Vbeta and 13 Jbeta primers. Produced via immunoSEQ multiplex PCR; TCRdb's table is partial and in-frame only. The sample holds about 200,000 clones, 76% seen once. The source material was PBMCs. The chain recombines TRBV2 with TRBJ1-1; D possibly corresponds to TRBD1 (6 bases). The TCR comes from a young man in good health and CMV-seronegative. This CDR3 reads CASRKFLGQIEAFF. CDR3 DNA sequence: TGTGCCAGCAGGAAATTTCTCGGACAGATTGAAGCTTTCTTT. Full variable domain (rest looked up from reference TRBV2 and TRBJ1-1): EPEVTQTPSHQVTQMGQEVILRCVPISNHLYFYWYRQILGQKVEFLVSFYNNEISEKSEIFDDQFSVERPDGSNFTLKIRSTKLEDSAMYFCASRKFLGQIEAFFGQGTRLTVV.